This T cell receptor beta chain was documented in a study of blood T cell repertoires in COVID-19 (dated by TCRdb to 2020 to 2022). With respect to the entire study: The collaborator samples originated in the United States, Italy and Spain and spanned the acute and convalescent phases of COVID-19. The material from the prospective study consisted of cDNA or gDNA derived from T cells, B-cell-depleted T cells, or PBMCs. Deeply sampled blood TCRbeta repertoires from subjects exposed to, actively infected with, or recovered from COVID-19 were included in the dataset. The repertoires were made available in a free public database intended to serve as a resource for research on the immune response to SARS-CoV-2. The samples were drawn from two sources: the first 160 participants of the ongoing ImmuneRACE study, and 1,254 subjects contributed by 6 global collaborators. Sample metadata almost always included a de-identified subject ID, COVID-19 status, age in years and sex. HLA class I and class II types, where available, came from metadata supplied by the sample provider rather than from assay-based typing. The full study reports these points: The quantity of clinical and demographic metadata differed by source and by participant and was supplied without curation.

Enrolling through a virtual design, the prospective study's participants ranged in age from roughly 18 to 90 years and lived across 24 United States geographic areas. In the prospective study, participants were assigned to cohorts based on the clinical history participants reported in a screening survey and a study questionnaire. Each participant in the prospective study had whole blood, serum and a nasopharyngeal or oropharyngeal swab collected by mobile phlebotomists. Prospective study participants could optionally give additional blood draws and questionnaires over an approximately 2-month period. Blood samples from the prospective study were shipped frozen or at room temperature prior to DNA extraction. The immunoSEQ Assay, a bias-controlled multiplex PCR, was used to amplify TCRbeta CDR3 regions from genomic DNA. The published analysis was carried out like this. Within the assay, amplification of reference gene primers was used to estimate how many nucleated cells each sample contained. Sequence reads were collapsed and filtered to measure the absolute abundance of every unique TCRbeta CDR3 rearrangement. Productive Simpson clonality was computed per sample as the square root of Simpson's diversity index over productive rearrangements. Not all clones reach the TCRdb copy of this immuneACCESS table, which keeps in-frame sequences only. Checked studies attribute under half of the gap to unresolved V genes and leave the rest unexplained. The V and J calls and clone size were taken over from that table, and D and trimming were inferred from the DNA. The sample table holds approximately 390,000 clones, of which 88% were seen once. Over 2% of the sample is in the top ten clones.

Remarks on this clone: The antigen it binds to is not known. Base qualities are not provided; no much larger clone lies one nucleotide away.

The CDR1 and CDR2 encoded by the germline V gene are KGHSH and LQKENI. Germline trimming amounts to 2 bases on V and 2 bases on J, with 5 as the count of junction bases outside the gene matches. Including cysteine and phenylalanine, the CDR3 has 15 amino acids. Only the CDR3 DNA is retained, 45 bases long and in frame from the first base. The sequence joins TRBV18 to TRBJ1-1; the junction holds 7 bases that match TRBD1. The source material was PBMCs or T cells enriched from blood (not recorded which). The source of this sequence is a woman aged 40 to 50 with acute COVID-19. The sequence in DNA is TGTGCCAGCTCACCAATTAACAGGGGAAACACTGAAGCTTTCTTT. This is translated as CASSPINRGNTEAFF.